This is a list of T cell receptor beta chains from one sample in a study of blood T cell repertoires in COVID-19. The data were produced by immunoSEQ multiplex PCR, yet TCRdb's version contains in-frame clones alone and is incomplete. The sample lists some 83,000 clones; 82% were seen once. Specimen: peripheral blood. The receptor source for this set is a man aged 50 or older with acute or convalescent COVID-19. Both conserved end residues are part of each CDR3.

J	V	CDR3
TRBJ1-2	TRBV29-1	CSDGLLTDGYTF
TRBJ2-1	TRBV11-3	CASSTTRAYHREQFF
TRBJ2-7	TRBV9	CASSPLRQGNEQYF
TRBJ1-5	TRBV7-2	CASSLVADFYSNQPQHF
TRBJ1-4	TRBV4-3	CASSQRGSGQGYEKLFF
TRBJ1-1	TRBV12-5	CASGHEQGAWRGGTEAFF
TRBJ2-7	TRBV7-2	CASSFLAGAEQYF
TRBJ1-2	TRBV19	CASSIGTDNYGYTF
TRBJ2-6	TRBV7-3	CASSSRGGANVLTF
TRBJ2-5	TRBV10-3	CAISDRGETQYF
TRBJ2-7	TRBV6-5	CASSYSKRQGGREQYF
TRBJ1-2	TRBV4-3	CASSQASYGYTF
TRBJ2-7	TRBV29-1	CSVTPSGRAIYEQYF
TRBJ1-2	TRBV2	CASSGPGGLNYGYTF
TRBJ2-6	TRBV7-8	CASSTRTGGSGANVLTF
TRBJ1-2	TRBV5-1	CASSLGQSNYGYTF
TRBJ1-2	TRBV4-3	CASSQDRQSGRQGYTF
TRBJ1-2	TRBV20-1	CSASPHSGFLRGYTF
TRBJ1-4	TRBV4-2	CASSQQARADSNEKLFF
TRBJ1-1	TRBV7-9	CASTNTGSGTEAFF